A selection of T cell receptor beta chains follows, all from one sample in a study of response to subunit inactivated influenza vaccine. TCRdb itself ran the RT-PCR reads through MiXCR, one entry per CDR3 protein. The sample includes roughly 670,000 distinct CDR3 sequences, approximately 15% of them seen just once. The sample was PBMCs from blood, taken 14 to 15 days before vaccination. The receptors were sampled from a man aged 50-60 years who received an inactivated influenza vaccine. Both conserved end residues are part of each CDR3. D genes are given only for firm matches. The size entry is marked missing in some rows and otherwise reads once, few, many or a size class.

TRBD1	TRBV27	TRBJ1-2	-	CASSGQGKMNYGYTF	TGTGCCAGCTCGGGACAGGGTAAAATGAACTATGGCTACACCTTC
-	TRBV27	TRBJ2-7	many	CASSLGGRGTEQYF	TGTGCCAGCAGTTTGGGGGGTAGAGGGACGGAGCAGTACTTC
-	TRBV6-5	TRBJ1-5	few	CASSYAGPGTNSNQPQHF	TGTGCCAGCAGTTACGCCGGGCCCGGGACGAATAGCAATCAGCCCCAGCATTTT
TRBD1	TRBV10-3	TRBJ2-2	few	CAIPGQENTGELFF	TGTGCCATACCGGGACAGGAGAACACCGGGGAGCTGTTTTTT
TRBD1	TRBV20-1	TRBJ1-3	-	CSALRTGVGNTIYF	TGCAGTGCTCTCCGGACAGGGGTTGGAAACACCATATATTTT
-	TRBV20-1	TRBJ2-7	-	CSANDIDEQYF	TGCAGTGCTAATGATATCGACGAGCAGTACTTC
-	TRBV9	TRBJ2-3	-	CASSVGGQYTDTQYF	TGTGCCAGCAGCGTGGGGGGACAGTACACAGATACGCAGTATTTT
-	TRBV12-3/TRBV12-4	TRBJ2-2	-	CASFRSLNTGELFF	TGTGCCAGCTTCCGGTCACTGAACACCGGGGAGCTGTTTTTT
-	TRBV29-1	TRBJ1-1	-	CSAAPGGTEAFF	TGCAGCGCGGCACCGGGGGGCACTGAAGCTTTCTTT
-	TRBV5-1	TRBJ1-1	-	CASRAAGGNLLNTEAFF	TGCGCCAGCAGAGCGGCGGGGGGCAATCTCCTGAACACTGAAGCTTTCTTT
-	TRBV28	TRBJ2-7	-	CASSLHGQGGSYEQYF	TGTGCCAGCAGTTTACATGGACAGGGAGGGTCCTACGAGCAGTACTTC
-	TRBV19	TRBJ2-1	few	CASSITRNEQFF	TGTGCCAGTAGTATAACCCGTAATGAGCAGTTCTTC
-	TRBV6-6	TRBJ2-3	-	CASTRLLGDTQYF	TGTGCCAGCACCCGCCTCCTTGGAGATACGCAGTATTTT
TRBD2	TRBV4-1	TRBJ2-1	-	CASSRTLGSGGEGEQFF	TGCGCCAGCAGCCGTACCCTCGGGAGCGGGGGCGAGGGTGAGCAGTTCTTC
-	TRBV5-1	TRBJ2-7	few	CASSLAVGTKYEQYF	TGCGCCAGCAGCTTGGCCGTCGGGACCAAATACGAGCAGTACTTC
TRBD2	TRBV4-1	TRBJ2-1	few	CASSQVQEASGKYNEQFF	TGCGCCAGCAGCCAAGTTCAGGAGGCTAGCGGAAAATACAATGAGCAGTTCTTC
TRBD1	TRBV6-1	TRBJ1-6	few	CASSRSGTAFSSYNSPLHF	TGTGCCAGCAGTCGATCCGGGACAGCTTTTAGCTCCTATAATTCACCCCTCCACTTT
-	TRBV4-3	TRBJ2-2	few	CASSQVYNTGELFF	TGCGCCAGCAGCCAAGTTTACAACACCGGGGAGCTGTTTTTT
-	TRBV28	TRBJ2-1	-	CASSRTEDYNEQFF	TGTGCCAGCAGTCGAACGGAGGATTACAATGAGCAGTTCTTC
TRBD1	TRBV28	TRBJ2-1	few	CASTRTGGSYNEQFF	TGTGCCAGCACCCGGACAGGGGGCTCCTACAATGAGCAGTTCTTC
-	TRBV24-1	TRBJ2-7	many	CATSDLYRVSYEQYF	TGTGCCACCAGTGATTTGTACCGGGTCTCCTACGAGCAGTACTTC
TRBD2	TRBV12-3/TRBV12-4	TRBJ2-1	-	CASRPTSGSLGEQFF	TGTGCCAGCAGACCAACTAGCGGGAGTTTGGGTGAGCAGTTCTTC
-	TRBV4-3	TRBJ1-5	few	CASSQGAGYGNQPQHF	TGCGCCAGCAGCCAAGGGGCAGGGTATGGCAATCAGCCCCAGCATTTT
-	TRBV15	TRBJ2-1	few	CATSREAVGANEQFF	TGTGCCACCAGCAGAGAGGCAGTTGGGGCGAATGAGCAGTTCTTC
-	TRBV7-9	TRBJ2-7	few	CASSLASVDEQYF	TGTGCCAGCAGCTTAGCCTCGGTCGACGAGCAGTACTTC
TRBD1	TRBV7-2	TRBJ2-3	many	CASSLGTGSTQYF	TGTGCCAGCAGCTTAGGGACAGGTTCTACGCAGTATTTT
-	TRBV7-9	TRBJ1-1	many	CASSLDVDTEAFF	TGTGCCAGCAGCTTAGATGTCGACACTGAAGCTTTCTTT
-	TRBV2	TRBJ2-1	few	CASSRETSYNEQFF	TGTGCCAGCAGTCGTGAGACCTCCTACAATGAGCAGTTCTTC
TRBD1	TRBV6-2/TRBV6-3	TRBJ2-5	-	CASSNRGTETQYF	TGTGCCAGCAGTAACAGGGGAACGGAGACCCAGTACTTC
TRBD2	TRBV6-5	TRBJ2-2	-	CASSYDGGGNTGELFF	TGTGCCAGCAGTTACGATGGCGGGGGGAATACCGGGGAGCTGTTTTTT
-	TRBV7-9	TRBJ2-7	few	CASSPKRRRYEQYF	TGTGCCAGCAGCCCAAAGAGGCGAAGGTACGAGCAGTACTTC
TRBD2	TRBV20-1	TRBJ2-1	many	CSARDRKAWLAGAMAHRYNEQFF	TGCAGTGCTAGAGACCGAAAGGCGTGGCTAGCGGGAGCGATGGCCCACCGCTACAATGAGCAGTTCTTC
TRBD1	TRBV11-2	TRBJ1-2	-	CASSVNRDRVSGYTF	TGTGCCAGCAGCGTTAACCGGGACAGGGTCAGTGGCTACACCTTC
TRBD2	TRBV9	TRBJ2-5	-	CASSASGKGETQYF	TGTGCCAGCAGCGCTAGCGGAAAGGGGGAGACCCAGTACTTC
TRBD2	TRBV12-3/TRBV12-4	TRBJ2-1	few	CASSLSSSGVNEQFF	TGTGCCAGCAGTTTAAGTTCTAGCGGAGTTAATGAGCAGTTCTTC
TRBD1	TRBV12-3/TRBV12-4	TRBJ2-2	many	CASSGQGGTGELFF	TGTGCCAGCAGCGGACAGGGCGGAACCGGGGAGCTGTTTTTT
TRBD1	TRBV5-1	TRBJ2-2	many	CASSEDRGNTGELFF	TGCGCCAGCAGCGAGGACAGGGGGAACACCGGGGAGCTGTTTTTT
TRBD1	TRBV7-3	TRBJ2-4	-	CASSFGQGFGNIQYF	TGTGCCAGCAGCTTTGGACAGGGGTTCGGAAACATTCAGTACTTC
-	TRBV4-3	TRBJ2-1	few	CASSPSPGGPYNEQFF	TGCGCCAGCAGCCCCTCTCCCGGGGGGCCTTACAATGAGCAGTTCTTC
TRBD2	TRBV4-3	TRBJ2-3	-	CASSQALAGVSDTQYF	TGCGCCAGCAGCCAGGCCCTAGCGGGAGTATCAGATACGCAGTATTTT
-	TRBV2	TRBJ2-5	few	CASIPGRHQETQYF	TGTGCCAGCATCCCGGGACGGCACCAAGAGACCCAGTACTTC